This T cell receptor (beta chain) is from a study of a mutant IDH1 vaccine in newly diagnosed glioma. At the level of the study: Weeks 1, 3, 5, 7, 11, 15, 19 and 23 were when patients received their eight vaccinations. Patients previously underwent radiotherapy, temozolomide, or both, and most underwent both.

As concerns this clone: Its specificity is unknown.

The length of the CDR3 is 14 residues. V shed 5 bases and J 3 bases; nucleotides not matched to a gene: 4. Germline V CDR1 and CDR2: MNHEY, SVGAGI. Time point here: week 23, last vaccination. In every dose of vaccine, 300 ug of mutant IDH1 20-mer peptide was given alongside topical imiquimod. Data came from immunoSEQ multiplex PCR; TCRdb stores just in-frame clones and leaves some out. Of about 44,000 clones listed, 75% to 95% are singletons. The chain has TRBV6-5 and TRBJ1-2; 9 bases align to TRBD1. The starting material was PBMCs, obtained from a glioma patient whose treatment included an IDH1 peptide vaccine. The TCR originated in a man aged 50-60 years with glioma. CDR3 amino acids: CASSRDRVYYGYTF. DNA for the CDR3: TGTGCCAGCAGTCGGGACAGGGTCTACTATGGCTACACCTTC.